This T cell receptor beta chain was obtained from a study of T cells in Graves' hyperthyroidism and ophthalmopathy. This CDR3 region has 14 residues. V gave up 2 bases and J gave up 6 bases, with 14 bases separating them. CDR1 and CDR2 from the germline V gene are DFQATT and SNEGSKA (reference sequence). Those patients with uncontrolled infection, other autoimmune disease, pregnancy or lactation were excluded. RNA transcripts served as the template for amplifying TCR beta CDR3 regions. Primed by the HTBI set, a first-round RT-PCR was run on the TCR CDR3. One entry per CDR3 protein, called by TCRdb with MiXCR from the multiplex PCR reads. Of around 250,000 distinct CDR3 sequences in the sample, more than 14% are singletons; the top ten hold roughly 13%.

V usage is TRBV20-1 and J usage is TRBJ2-1; D gene unclear. This receptor was obtained from a woman between 40 and 50 years old with Graves' hyperthyroidism that later progressed to Graves' ophthalmopathy. The sample was blood. In DNA form, the CDR3 reads TGCAGTGCTAGAAGTGGACGCAAACGCAATGAGCAGTTCTTC. It yields the protein CSARSGRKRNEQFF.